The 8 T cell receptor beta chains below all came from one sample that was sequenced in a study of shared clonotypes between healthy human individuals. Data came from immunoSEQ multiplex PCR; TCRdb stores just in-frame clones and leaves some out. The data contain 1.5 million to 1.9 million clones, roughly 98% of them seen just once; the ten biggest clones take up roughly 0.45%. The sequenced sample consisted of naive CD4+ T cells sorted from blood. Subset denoted: CD45RA+ positively selected. The receptors were gathered from a man younger than 45 in good health.

This rearrangement joins TRBV6-1 to TRBJ2-5, with TRBD2 matching 11 bases. Trimming at V came to 4 bases and at J to 3 bases, leaving 1 base not matched to a gene. Germline values: CDR1 MNHNS, CDR2 SASEGT. The CDR3 runs 14 residues. DNA for the CDR3: TGTGCCAGCAGTGTGGGACTAGCGGAAGAGACCCAGTACTTC. This encodes CASSVGLAEETQYF.

This chain links TRBV5-6 with TRBJ1-1; 8 bases agree with TRBD1. Germline-derived CDR1 and CDR2 are SGHDT and YYEEEE. This CDR3 has 16 residues. The V gene end was trimmed by 0 bases and the J gene end by 5 bases; junction bases not matched to a gene: 9. The CDR3 DNA reads TGTGCCAGCAGCTTGGTCAGGGGGCAGGCGGGGACTGAAGCTTTCTTT. Its protein is CASSLVRGQAGTEAFF.

The chain uses TRBV27 and TRBJ2-3; 7 bases align to TRBD1. There are 15 residues in the CDR3. The germline V gene has CDR1 MNHEY and CDR2 SMNVEV (reference sequence). V shed 6 bases and J 7 bases; nucleotides not matched to a gene: 13. The CDR3 spells CASRLAGTAKNTQYF. CDR3 DNA sequence: TGTGCCAGCAGACTCGCCGGGACAGCAAAAAATACGCAGTATTTT.

The rearrangement uses TRBV2 and TRBJ1-1; D might be TRBD1 (6 bases). This CDR3 is 14 amino acids long. V lost 3 bases to trimming and J lost 6 bases, with 14 bases between them. Germline assignment: CDR1 SNHLY and CDR2 FYNNEI. The CDR3 is CASSDRDIAPEAFF. In nucleotides, the CDR3 is TGTGCCAGCAGTGACCGGGACATCGCTCCTGAAGCTTTCTTT.

The chain joins TRBV6-5 to TRBJ2-7; the match to TRBD2 covers 10 bases. The CDR3 has 16 residues. V was pared by 0 bases and J by 3 bases, with 5 bases of the junction left unmatched. Germline CDR1 is MNHEY and CDR2 is SVGAGI. The CDR3 protein is CASSYSGLAGDYEQYF. CDR3 sequence (DNA): TGTGCCAGCAGTTACTCGGGGCTAGCGGGAGACTACGAGCAGTACTTC.

Details on this clone: Within the sample, other DNA sequences also encode this same CDR3. The genes are TRBV5-1 and TRBJ2-3, with 9 bases identical to TRBD1. Germline-derived CDR1 and CDR2 are SGHRS and YFSETQ. J was trimmed by 3 bases and V by 0 bases; bases with no gene match: 2. CDR3 size: 15 residues. DNA for the CDR3: TGCGCCAGCAGCTTGGGACAGGGGGTAACAGATACGCAGTATTTT. Its translation is CASSLGQGVTDTQYF.

The table lists this clone with a count of one. V and J are TRBV5-1 and TRBJ2-5, with 8 bases aligning to TRBD2. Per the germline V gene, CDR1 is SGHRS and CDR2 is YFSETQ. CDR3 size: 15 residues. V lost 4 bases, J lost 1 base, and 6 bases stayed unmatched. In DNA, the CDR3 is TGCGCCAGCAGCCCGGGGGGGGATCCCCAAGAGACCCAGTACTTC. Residues: CASSPGGDPQETQYF.

CDR3 in amino acids: CASTSDRSTSYEQYF. The CDR3 DNA reads TGTGCCAGCACCTCGGACAGGAGTACTTCCTACGAGCAGTACTTC. V gene TRBV11-2 combines with J gene TRBJ2-7; TRBD1 matches 7 bases. From germline, CDR1 is SGHAT and CDR2 FQNNGV. The V and J ends lost 7 bases and 1 base, in that order; junction bases with no gene match: 10. The CDR3 has 15 residues.